A selection of T cell receptor beta chains follows, all from one sample in a study of graft-versus-host responses after intestinal transplantation. Assay: immunoSEQ multiplex PCR; the TCRdb copy retains only in-frame clones and omits some. The table shows about 69,000 clones, with roughly 92% occurring only once. This specimen consisted of bone marrow, obtained 700 to 850 days after intestinal transplantation. These receptors were taken from a human patient who received an intestinal transplant, so some T cells may come from the graft donor. CDR3s include the opening cysteine and the closing phenylalanine or tryptophan. A D gene is named only where the DNA matches it firmly. Not all rows give a size; the values are once, few, many and, for expanded clones, a class.

D	size	V	J	DNA	CDR3
.	.	TRBV11-2	TRBJ2-7	TGTGCCAGCAGCTACTTTCGGGACACGACCTACGAGCAGTACTTC	CASSYFRDTTYEQYF
.	.	TRBV6-1	TRBJ1-5	TGTGCCAGCAGTCCCACGGGGAATCAGCCCCAGCATTTT	CASSPTGNQPQHF
.	.	TRBV19	TRBJ2-5	TGTGCCAGTAGAGCACTCGGGGAAGAGACCCAGTACTTC	CASRALGEETQYF
.	.	TRBV18	TRBJ2-1	TGTGCCAGCTCACCACGCGGCGCGGGACCCTCCTACAATGAGCAGTTCTTC	CASSPRGAGPSYNEQFF
.	few	TRBV10-1	TRBJ1-3	TGCGCCAGCAGTGAGGGGTTCTCTGGAAACACCATATATTTT	CASSEGFSGNTIYF
.	.	TRBV7-9	TRBJ2-1	TGTGCCAGCAGCTTAGTAAGGGTCTCCTACAATGAGCAGTTCTTC	CASSLVRVSYNEQFF
.	.	TRBV28	TRBJ2-2	TGTGCCAGCGTCATGTCCGGGACCACCGGGGAGCTGTTTTTT	CASVMSGTTGELFF
.	.	TRBV9	TRBJ2-3	TGTGCCAGCAGCGTAGACGAGGATACGCAGTATTTT	CASSVDEDTQYF
.	.	TRBV13	TRBJ2-3	TGTGCCAGCAGCTTAGGAGGGGGAGTCGGCCTCACAGATACGCAGTATTTT	CASSLGGGVGLTDTQYF
TRBD1	.	TRBV4-1	TRBJ1-4	TGCGCCAGCAGCCAAGAGGGACAGACAAATGAAAAACTGTTTTTT	CASSQEGQTNEKLFF
.	.	TRBV18	TRBJ2-3	TGTGCCAGCTCACCGGCGGGATCCACAGATACGCAGTATTTT	CASSPAGSTDTQYF
TRBD1	.	TRBV5-4	TRBJ2-5	TGTGCCAGCAGCAAGGGACAGCAAGAGACCCAGTACTTC	CASSKGQQETQYF
.	.	TRBV5-1	TRBJ1-6	TGCGCCAGCAGAGATTTCGATAATTCACCCCTCCACTTT	CASRDFDNSPLHF
.	.	TRBV7-9	TRBJ2-7	TGTGCCAGCAGCCCCCAGGCGGGGGCCCGGGACGAGCAGTACTTC	CASSPQAGARDEQYF
.	.	TRBV9	TRBJ1-4	TGTGCCAGCAGCCCATCGTCTTCGGGGGAAAAACTGTTTTTT	CASSPSSSGEKLFF
.	.	TRBV29-1	TRBJ1-3	TGCAGCGTTGTGGGAGGGAGCTCTGGAAACACCATATATTTT	CSVVGGSSGNTIYF
.	.	TRBV29-1	TRBJ1-3	TGCAGCGCTGAGGACAGTTTGATTGGAAACACCATATATTTT	CSAEDSLIGNTIYF
TRBD1	.	TRBV6-1	TRBJ1-6	TGTGCCAGCAGTGGTAACAGGGGGCGCTCCTATAATTCACCCCTCCACTTT	CASSGNRGRSYNSPLHF
.	.	TRBV7-6	TRBJ2-2	TGTGCCAGCAGCTTAGTTACAGGGCGGAACACCGGGGAGCTGTTTTTT	CASSLVTGRNTGELFF
.	.	TRBV9	TRBJ2-3	TGTGCCAGCAGCGGGAGTTCGAATACGCAGTATTTT	CASSGSSNTQYF
.	.	TRBV5-5	TRBJ2-1	TGTGCCAGCAGACCTAGCGTTCAAACCCCACAAGAAAACTACAATGAGCAGTTCTTC	CASRPSVQTPQENYNEQFF
.	.	TRBV7-2	TRBJ1-5	TGTGCCAGCAGCTTAGCAGGGTTTAACGAGCCCCAGCATTTT	CASSLAGFNEPQHF
.	.	TRBV15	TRBJ2-1	TGTGCCACCAGCACCCACCCAGGGCTAGAGGTTTACAATGAGCAGTTCTTC	CATSTHPGLEVYNEQFF